The sequence of this T cell receptor beta chain was determined in a study of blood T cell repertoires in COVID-19. Study information: Specimens from acute and convalescent COVID-19 originated in the United States, Italy and Spain. Sources were T cells, B-cell-depleted T cells, or PBMCs; the material itself was cDNA or gDNA.

With 0 bases clipped from V and 5 bases from J, the junction kept 6 bases outside the gene matches. The germline V gene has CDR1 LNHNV and CDR2 YYDKDF (reference sequence). The CDR3 length is 15 residues. In the authors' workflow: Estimation of nucleated cell counts relied on the amplification of reference gene primers. Sequencing was performed with immunoSEQ multiplex PCR; in TCRdb, only in-frame clones are kept and a portion is missing. From that table come the V and J calls and clone size; the DNA was used to work out D and trimming. This table has about 120,000 clones, around 82% appearing once. This TCR derives from a human donor in a cohort sampled during active COVID-19. The chain recombines TRBV15 with TRBJ2-5, with 7 bases lining up with TRBD2. Sequences were obtained from peripheral blood. The CDR3 sequence: CATSREGGVGETQYF. The CDR3 DNA reads as TGTGCCACCAGCAGAGAGGGGGGGGTCGGGGAGACCCAGTACTTC.